This entry concerns a single T cell receptor (beta chain). With V trimmed by 5 bases and J by 5 bases, 14 bases remained unmatched. This CDR3 has 17 amino acids. Per germline, CDR1 MNHNY and CDR2 SVGAGI (reference sequence). Sequencing was performed with immunoSEQ multiplex PCR; in TCRdb, only in-frame clones are kept and a portion is missing. The data hold about 190,000 clones, with less than 90% observed a single time. The record originates from a study of blood T cell repertoires in COVID-19. The chain links TRBV6-6 to TRBJ2-2, with 7 positions matching TRBD1. The sequenced material came from peripheral blood. The receptor was derived from a human donor in a cohort sampled during active COVID-19. CDR3 sequence reads: CASSPPRQGVGTGELFF. CDR3 coding DNA: TGTGCCAGCAGTCCCCCCCGGCAGGGGGTAGGTACCGGGGAGCTGTTTTTT.